Detailed here is one TCR beta chain. What it binds is not known. The CDR3 spans 11 residues. J was trimmed by 8 bases and V by 2 bases; bases with no gene match: 2. CDR1 and CDR2 (germline): GTSNPN, SVGIG (reference sequence). Time point noted: cycle 4 day 1 (C4D1), after about 6 weeks of nivolumab. Patients all relapsed after autologous stem cell transplantation, and there was variation in brentuximab vedotin exposure. TCRdb's table, derived via immunoSEQ multiplex PCR, lists solely in-frame clones and lacks some. The profile shows roughly 86,000 clones, over 80% of them singletons. The sample is drawn from a study of PD-1 blockade in classical Hodgkin lymphoma. Study conclusions and caveats: As was reported, newly diagnosed patients showed lower baseline TCR diversity than healthy donors did.

Here the sequenced sample was peripheral blood mononuclear cells (PBMCs), taken before the fourth cycle of nivolumab. The chain employs TRBV30 and TRBJ1-2; 7 bases are a match to TRBD1. The source of this sequence is a human donor with classical Hodgkin lymphoma. The DNA for the CDR3 is TGTGCCTGGAGTACAGGGGCGGGCTACACCTTC. Translated: CAWSTGAGYTF.